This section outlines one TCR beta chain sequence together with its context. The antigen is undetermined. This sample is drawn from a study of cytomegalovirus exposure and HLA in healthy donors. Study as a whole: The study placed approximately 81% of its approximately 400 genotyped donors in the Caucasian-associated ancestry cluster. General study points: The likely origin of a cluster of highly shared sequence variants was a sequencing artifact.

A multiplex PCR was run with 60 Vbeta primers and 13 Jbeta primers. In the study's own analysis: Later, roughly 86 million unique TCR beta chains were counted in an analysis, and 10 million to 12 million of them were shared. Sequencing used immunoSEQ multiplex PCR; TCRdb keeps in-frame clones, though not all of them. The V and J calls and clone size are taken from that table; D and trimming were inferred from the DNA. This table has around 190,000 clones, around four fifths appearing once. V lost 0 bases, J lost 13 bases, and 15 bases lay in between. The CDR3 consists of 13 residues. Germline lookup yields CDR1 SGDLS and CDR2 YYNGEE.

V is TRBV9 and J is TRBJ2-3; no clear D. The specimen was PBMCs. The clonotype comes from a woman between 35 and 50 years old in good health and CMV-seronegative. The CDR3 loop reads CASSVAPNLPEYF. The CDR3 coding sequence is TGTGCCAGCAGCGTAGCCCCTAATCTACCTGAGTATTTT. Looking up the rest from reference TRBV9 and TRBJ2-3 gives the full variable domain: DSGVTQTPKHLITATGQRVTLRCSPRSGDLSVYWYQQSLDQGLQFLIQYYNGEERAKGNILERFSAQQFPDLHSELNLSSLELGDSALYFCASSVAPNLPEYFGPGTRLTVL.